A single sample is the source of the 15 T cell receptor beta chains below, sequenced in a study of neurological immune-mediated disorders. A single record per CDR3 protein comes from TCRdb applying MiXCR to the 5' RACE reads. The sample holds roughly 34,000 distinct CDR3 sequences, about 12% seen once. The time point denotes: longitudinal time-point 2. Sequencing was done on a sample of PBMCs. These receptors were collected from a woman aged 40 to 55 in good health.

This clonotype was seen at least ten times. The chain carries TRBV10-3 and TRBJ1-5; a possible D gene is TRBD1 (6 bases). Trimming cost V 0 bases and J 4 bases, with 7 bases left between them. The CDR3 totals 14 residues. Per the germline V gene, CDR1 is ENHRY and CDR2 is SYGVKD. CDR3 coding DNA: TGTGCCATCAGTGAGTCGCAGGGGAATCAGCCCCAGCATTTT. Translation: CAISESQGNQPQHF.

This clonotype has ten or more counts. The gene calls are TRBV10-3 and TRBJ2-3; 10 nucleotides line up with TRBD1. CDR1 and CDR2 from the germline V gene are ENHRY and SYGVKD. V lost 6 bases, J lost 4 bases, and 4 bases stayed unmatched. The CDR3 is made up of 14 amino acids. The DNA of the CDR3 is TGTGCCATCAGAAGCGGACAGGGGGCAGATACGCAGTATTTT. Its translation: CAIRSGQGADTQYF.

The chain carries TRBV12-3 or TRBV12-4 and TRBJ2-5; the D gene is possibly TRBD1 (6 bases). This CDR3 is 13 amino acids long. With 6 bases removed from V and 2 bases from J, the gap between germline ends came to 10 bases. CDR3 nucleotide sequence: TGTGCCAGCAGACTTGGACAGCAAGAGACCCAGTACTTC. It is translated as CASRLGQQETQYF.

In regard to this clonotype: A single base separates this from a much larger clone, so it may be a read error. The chain employs TRBV6-6 and TRBJ2-3; TRBD2 matches 9 bases. The CDR3 runs 16 residues. V shed 4 bases and J 1 base; nucleotides not matched to a gene: 6. CDR1 MNHNY and CDR2 SVGAGI come from the germline V gene (reference sequence). CDR3 DNA sequence: TGTGCCAGCAGTTTCGGAATAGCGGGGGGCACAGATACGCAGTATTTT. Its translation: CASSFGIAGGTDTQYF.

This clonotype was counted ten times or more. The chain links TRBV4-2 to TRBJ1-3; no firm D call. Germline CDR1 reads LGHNA; CDR2 reads YNFKEQ. The CDR3 extends over 17 amino acids. V shed 0 bases and J shed 0 bases, with 12 bases lying between them. CDR3 protein: CASSQDTPGYSGNTIYF. The CDR3 DNA is TGTGCCAGCAGCCAAGATACCCCGGGCTACTCTGGAAACACCATATATTTT.

This clonotype was picked up many times. The chain links TRBV18 to TRBJ2-3, with D perhaps TRBD1 (6 bases). This CDR3 is built from 15 residues. Trimming pared 6 bases from V and 1 base from J, leaving 14 bases between. Germline CDR1 is KGHSH and CDR2 is LQKENI. The CDR3 protein is CASSPYREGTDTQYF. The CDR3, as DNA: TGTGCCAGCTCGCCTTACAGGGAAGGCACAGATACGCAGTATTTT.

This clonotype occurred many times. The chain recombines TRBV4-3 with TRBJ2-7, with a weak D call TRBD2 (7 bases). Germline V gives CDR1 LGHNA, CDR2 YSLEER. The CDR3 loop spans 15 amino acids. Trimming shortened V by 0 bases and J by 2 bases, and 11 bases separated the two germline ends. CDR3 protein: CASSQDPGGPYEQYF. CDR3 bases: TGCGCCAGCAGCCAAGACCCGGGGGGCCCCTACGAGCAGTACTTC.

This clonotype was counted many times. The chain has TRBV25-1 and TRBJ2-7; weak D call: TRBD1 (6 bases). Trimming left V 3 bases short and J 3 bases short, with 15 bases between. The CDR3 is 15 residues long. The germline V gene has CDR1 MGHDK and CDR2 SYGVNS. CDR3 region: CASSDPGRGIYEQYF. The CDR3 DNA reads as TGTGCCAGCAGTGATCCCGGCAGGGGAATCTACGAGCAGTACTTC.

The sample holds many counts of this clonotype. The chain is built from TRBV20-1 and TRBJ2-7; 7 bases map to TRBD1. The CDR3 loop spans 13 amino acids. V trimming: 5 bases; J trimming: 2 bases; junction bases outside the gene matches: 6. Per the germline V gene, CDR1 is DFQATT and CDR2 is SNEGSKA (reference sequence). CDR3 sequence reads: CSALRDSTYEQYF. CDR3 nucleotide sequence: TGCAGTGCTCTCCGGGACAGCACCTACGAGCAGTACTTC.

This clonotype has at least ten counts. The chain is built from TRBV15 and TRBJ1-5, with D maybe TRBD1 (6 bases). CDR3 length equals 17 residues. CDR1 and CDR2 (germline): LNHNV, YYDKDF (reference sequence). V shed 0 bases and J shed 4 bases, with 16 bases lying between them. CDR3 in DNA: TGTGCCACCAGCAGAGAGAACGCAGGGGACTATAATCAGCCCCAGCATTTT. Translation gives CATSRENAGDYNQPQHF.

The table lists this clonotype with many counts. J is TRBJ2-7 and V is TRBV6-6; a weak D match, TRBD2 (5 bases). There are 12 residues in the CDR3. Trimming left V 6 bases short and J 5 bases short, with 11 bases between. CDR1 is MNHNY, CDR2 SVGAGI, per germline (reference sequence). The CDR3 is CASSYGADEQYF. CDR3 nucleotide sequence: TGTGCCAGCAGCTACGGAGCGGACGAGCAGTACTTC.

In this sample, this clonotype turned up many times. The chain recombines TRBV12-5 with TRBJ2-1; TRBD2 aligns across 11 bases. In germline, CDR1 is LGHNT, CDR2 FRNRAP. This CDR3 is 19 amino acids long. V lost 0 bases, J lost 8 bases, and 15 bases stayed unmatched. For the CDR3, the DNA is TGTGCTAGTGGTTTGGTAGGACTAGCGGGCCCTCCGTCCCCCCATGAGCAGTTCTTC. This translates into CASGLVGLAGPPSPHEQFF.

This clonotype has at least ten counts. This rearrangement joins TRBV18 to TRBJ2-7; 7 bases fit TRBD1. Germline assignment: CDR1 KGHSH and CDR2 LQKENI. V was pared by 3 bases and J by 6 bases, with 5 bases of the junction left unmatched. The CDR3 is 13 residues long. The CDR3 sequence is CASSPNRDSEQYF. The CDR3 bases are TGTGCCAGCTCACCGAACCGGGACAGCGAGCAGTACTTC. Full variable domain (rest looked up from reference TRBV18 and TRBJ2-7): NAGVMQNPRHLVRRRGQEARLRCSPMKGHSHVYWYRQLPEEGLKFMVYLQKENIIDESGMPKERFSAEFPKEGPSILRIQQVVRGDSAAYFCASSPNRDSEQYFGPGTRLTVT.

In this sample, this clonotype turned up many times. The V gene is TRBV20-1, the J gene TRBJ2-1; D ambiguous. This CDR3 is 11 amino acids long. Germline V CDR1 and CDR2: DFQATT, SNEGSKA (reference sequence). V lost 5 bases and J 3 bases, leaving 5 bases between the germline ends. The DNA of the CDR3 is TGCAGTGCTGAAATCTACAATGAGCAGTTCTTC. It is translated as CSAEIYNEQFF.

The table lists this clonotype with many counts. The chain is built from TRBV7-2 and TRBJ1-2; D remains unclear. The germline CDR1 and CDR2 sequences are SGHTA and FQGNSA. This CDR3 is built from 13 residues. Trimming took 1 base from V and 2 from J, leaving 5 bases between them. CDR3 amino acids: CASSLDQNYGYTF. The DNA for the CDR3 is TGTGCCAGCAGCTTAGACCAAAACTATGGCTACACCTTC.